This is a list of T cell receptor beta chains from one sample in a study of blood T cell repertoires in COVID-19. Using immunoSEQ multiplex PCR, the repertoire was profiled, and TCRdb retains in-frame clones only, with some absent. This sample yields under 200,000 clones, of which about 84% are seen a single time; approximately 5.4% belongs to the top ten. The material sequenced was peripheral blood. The receptors originated from a woman aged 25 to 39 with acute or convalescent COVID-19. Each CDR3 is given with its conserved first and last residue. A D gene is named only where the DNA matches it firmly. Clone size is not always given. Where it is, it says once, few, many or a class for expanded clones.

J gene | V gene | D gene | clone size | CDR3 protein | CDR3 DNA
TRBJ1-1 | TRBV12-1 | NA | few | CASSFVPGGTEAFF | TGTGCCAGCAGCTTTGTCCCCGGAGGGACTGAAGCTTTCTTT
TRBJ2-3 | TRBV7-7 | TRBD1 | NA | CASSLGQGWTDTQYF | TGTGCTAGCAGCCTGGGACAGGGGTGGACAGATACGCAGTATTTT
TRBJ1-2 | TRBV28 | TRBD1 | NA | CAIYANRGPGHGYTF | TGTGCCATCTACGCGAACAGGGGGCCAGGTCATGGCTACACCTTC
TRBJ2-1 | TRBV5-1 | TRBD1 | NA | CASSRSGTGHHNEQFF | TGCGCCAGCAGCAGATCCGGGACAGGGCACCACAATGAGCAGTTCTTC
TRBJ1-5 | TRBV20-1 | NA | NA | CSASPGNQPQHF | TGCAGTGCTAGTCCAGGCAATCAGCCCCAGCATTTT
TRBJ2-5 | TRBV3-1/TRBV3-2 | NA | NA | CASSPRVGWETQYF | TGTGCCAGCAGCCCACGGGTGGGTTGGGAGACCCAGTACTTC
TRBJ1-1 | TRBV6-5 | NA | NA | CASSDRRGSTEAFF | TGTGCCAGCAGCGACAGAAGGGGATCCACTGAAGCTTTCTTT
TRBJ2-7 | TRBV9 | TRBD2 | NA | CASSVPPGLASNEQYF | TGTGCCAGCAGCGTCCCCCCCGGACTAGCTTCCAACGAGCAGTACTTC
TRBJ1-2 | TRBV7-3 | TRBD1 | NA | CASSQTGGEGYTF | TGTGCCAGCAGCCAGACAGGGGGCGAAGGCTACACCTTC
TRBJ1-5 | TRBV2 | TRBD1 | NA | CASSEGQGALEPQHF | TGTGCCAGCAGTGAAGGACAGGGGGCATTGGAGCCCCAGCATTTT
TRBJ1-4 | TRBV5-6 | NA | NA | CASSVDGLNEKLFF | TGTGCCAGCAGCGTGGACGGTCTAAATGAAAAACTGTTTTTT
TRBJ2-4 | TRBV6-6 | NA | NA | CASSYSRVTKNIQYF | TGTGCCAGCAGTTACTCGCGGGTAACCAAAAACATTCAGTACTTC
TRBJ2-1 | TRBV9 | TRBD2 | NA | CASSVGLGLNEQFF | TGTGCCAGCAGCGTCGGACTAGGACTTAATGAGCAGTTCTTC
TRBJ2-2 | TRBV5-4 | NA | NA | CASSLVGGRTGELFF | TGTGCCAGCAGCTTGGTCGGGGGTCGCACCGGGGAGCTGTTTTTT
TRBJ1-6 | TRBV5-4 | NA | NA | CASSPSRTDNSPLHF | TGTGCCAGCAGCCCCTCCCGGACAGATAATTCACCCCTCCACTTT
TRBJ2-5 | TRBV6-5 | NA | NA | CASGGETQYF | TGTGCCAGCGGGGGGGAGACCCAGTACTTC
TRBJ2-3 | TRBV24-1 | TRBD2 | NA | CATSWTSEATDTQYF | TGTGCCACCAGTTGGACTAGCGAGGCCACAGATACGCAGTATTTT
TRBJ1-3 | TRBV6-6 | NA | NA | CASSHPSGLKGNTIYF | TGTGCCAGCAGTCACCCCTCTGGGCTCAAGGGAAACACCATATATTTT
TRBJ2-7 | TRBV28 | NA | NA | CASSLPPRGGQYF | TGTGCCAGCAGTCTACCACCAAGGGGGGGGCAGTACTTC
TRBJ2-7 | TRBV3-1/TRBV3-2 | NA | NA | CASSQANRAYEQYF | TGTGCCAGCAGCCAAGCCAACAGGGCCTACGAGCAGTACTTC
TRBJ1-2 | TRBV10-3 | TRBD1 | NA | CAIRETGGIYGYTF | TGTGCCATCAGGGAGACAGGGGGGATCTATGGCTACACCTTC
TRBJ1-5 | TRBV23-1 | TRBD1 | once | CASSQSAGTGDQPQHF | TGCGCCAGCAGTCAATCAGCTGGGACAGGGGACCAGCCCCAGCATTTT
TRBJ1-2 | TRBV27 | NA | NA | CASSSLPGVGGYTF | TGTGCCAGCAGTTCCCTGCCAGGCGTCGGTGGCTACACCTTC
TRBJ2-2 | TRBV12-2 | NA | NA | CASRLRPGLETGELFF | TGTGCAAGTCGCCTAAGACCGGGACTAGAAACCGGGGAGCTGTTTTTT